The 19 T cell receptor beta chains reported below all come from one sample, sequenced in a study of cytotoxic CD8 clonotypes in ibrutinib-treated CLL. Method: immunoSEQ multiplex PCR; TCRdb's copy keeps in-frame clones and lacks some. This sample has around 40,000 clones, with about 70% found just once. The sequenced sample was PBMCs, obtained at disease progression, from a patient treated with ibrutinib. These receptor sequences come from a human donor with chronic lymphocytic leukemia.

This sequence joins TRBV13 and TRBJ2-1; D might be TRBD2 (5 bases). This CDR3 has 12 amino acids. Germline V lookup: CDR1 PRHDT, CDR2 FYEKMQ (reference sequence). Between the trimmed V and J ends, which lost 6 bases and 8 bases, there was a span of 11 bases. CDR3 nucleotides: TGTGCCAGCAGGTTCCGGGGAGATGAGCAGTTCTTC. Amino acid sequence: CASRFRGDEQFF.

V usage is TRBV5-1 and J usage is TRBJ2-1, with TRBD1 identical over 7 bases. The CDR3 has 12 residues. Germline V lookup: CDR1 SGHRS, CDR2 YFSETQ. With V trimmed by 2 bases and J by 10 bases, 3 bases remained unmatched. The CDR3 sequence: CASSFVGGEQFF. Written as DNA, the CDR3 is TGCGCCAGCAGCTTTGTAGGGGGCGAGCAGTTCTTC.

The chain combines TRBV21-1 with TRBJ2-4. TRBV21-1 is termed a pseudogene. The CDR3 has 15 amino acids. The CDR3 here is CASSPRWGHKNIQYF. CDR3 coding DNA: TGTGCCAGCAGCCCTCGGTGGGGTCACAAAAACATTCAGTACTTC.

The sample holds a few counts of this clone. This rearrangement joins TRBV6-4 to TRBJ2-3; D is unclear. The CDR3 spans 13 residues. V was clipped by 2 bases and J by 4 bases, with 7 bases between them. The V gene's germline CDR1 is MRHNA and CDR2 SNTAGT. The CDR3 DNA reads TGTGCCAGCAGTGACGCTTCGGCAGATACGCAGTATTTT. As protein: CASSDASADTQYF.

For the CDR3, the DNA is TGCAGCGTTAAGGGACAGGGGGATCCCTACGAGCAGTACTTC. Encoded protein: CSVKGQGDPYEQYF. The chain recombines TRBV29-1 with TRBJ2-7; 11 bases match TRBD1. Germline V gene lookup returns CDR1 SQVTM and CDR2 ANQGSEA. This CDR3 comprises 14 residues. Unmatched junction bases numbered 5, after V lost 5 bases and J lost 2 bases.

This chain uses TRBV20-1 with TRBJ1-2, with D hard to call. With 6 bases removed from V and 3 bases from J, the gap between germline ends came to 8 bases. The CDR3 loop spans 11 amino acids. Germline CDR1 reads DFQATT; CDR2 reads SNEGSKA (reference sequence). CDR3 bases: TGCAGTGCAAGGAGGGACTATGGCTACACCTTC. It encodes CSARRDYGYTF.

The CDR3 spells CSVGRGADTQYF. The CDR3 coding sequence is TGCAGCGTTGGGCGGGGCGCAGATACGCAGTATTTT. This chain joins TRBV29-1 and TRBJ2-3; tentatively, D is TRBD2 (6 bases). The CDR3 runs 12 residues. Per the germline V gene, CDR1 is SQVTM and CDR2 is ANQGSEA. Trimming shortened V by 4 bases and J by 4 bases, and 9 bases separated the two germline ends.

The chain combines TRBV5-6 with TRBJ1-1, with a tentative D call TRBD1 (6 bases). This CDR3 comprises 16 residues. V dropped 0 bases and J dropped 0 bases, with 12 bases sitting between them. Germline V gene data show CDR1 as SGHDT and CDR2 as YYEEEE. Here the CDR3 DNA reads TGTGCCAGCAGCTTGGGGACGGGGGCATTGAACACTGAAGCTTTCTTT. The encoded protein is CASSLGTGALNTEAFF.

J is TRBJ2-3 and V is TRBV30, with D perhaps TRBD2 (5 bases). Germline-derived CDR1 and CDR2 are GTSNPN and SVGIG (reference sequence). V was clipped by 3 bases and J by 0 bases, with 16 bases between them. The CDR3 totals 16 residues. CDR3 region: CAWSGRGGHSTDTQYF. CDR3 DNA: TGTGCCTGGAGCGGACGTGGCGGGCATAGCACAGATACGCAGTATTTT. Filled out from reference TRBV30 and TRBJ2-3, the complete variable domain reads SQTIHQWPATLVQPVGSPLSLECTVEGTSNPNLYWYRQAAGRGLQLLFYSVGIGQISSEVPQNLSASRPQDRQFILSSKKLLLSDSGFYLCAWSGRGGHSTDTQYFGPGTRLTVL.

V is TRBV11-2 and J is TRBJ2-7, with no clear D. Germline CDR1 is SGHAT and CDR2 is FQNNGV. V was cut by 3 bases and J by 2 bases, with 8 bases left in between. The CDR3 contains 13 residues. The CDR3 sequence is CASSFSRPYEQYF. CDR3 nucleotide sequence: TGTGCCAGCAGCTTTTCCCGGCCCTACGAGCAGTACTTC.

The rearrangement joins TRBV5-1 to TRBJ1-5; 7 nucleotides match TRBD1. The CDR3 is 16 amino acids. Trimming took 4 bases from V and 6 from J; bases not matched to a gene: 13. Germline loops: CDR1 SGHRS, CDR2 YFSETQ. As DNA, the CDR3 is TGCGCCAGCAGCGCAGAACCAGGGGGTTCGGGTCAGCCCCAGCATTTT. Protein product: CASSAEPGGSGQPQHF.

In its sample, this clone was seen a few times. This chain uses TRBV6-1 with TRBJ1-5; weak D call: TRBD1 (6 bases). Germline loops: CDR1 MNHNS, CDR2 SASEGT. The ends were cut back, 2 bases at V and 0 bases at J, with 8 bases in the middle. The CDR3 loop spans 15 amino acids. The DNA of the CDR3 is TGTGCCAGCAGTGAACACAGGGATAGCAATCAGCCCCAGCATTTT. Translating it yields CASSEHRDSNQPQHF.

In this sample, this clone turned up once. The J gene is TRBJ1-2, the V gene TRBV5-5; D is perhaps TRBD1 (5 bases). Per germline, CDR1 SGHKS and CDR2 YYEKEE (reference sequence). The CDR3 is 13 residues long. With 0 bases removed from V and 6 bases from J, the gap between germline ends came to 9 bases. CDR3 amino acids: CASSLGGPDGYTF. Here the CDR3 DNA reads TGTGCCAGCAGCTTGGGGGGACCAGATGGCTACACCTTC.

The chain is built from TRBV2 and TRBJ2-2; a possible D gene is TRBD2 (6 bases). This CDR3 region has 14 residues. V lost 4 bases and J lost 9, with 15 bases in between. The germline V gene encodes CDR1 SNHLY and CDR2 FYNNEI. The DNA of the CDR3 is TGTGCCAGCAGTGCTTCGTCGACTAGTCGGGAGCTGTTTTTT. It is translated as CASSASSTSRELFF.

CDR3 loop: CASSPLDFEQFF. CDR3 DNA: TGTGCCAGCAGCCCCCTAGACTTTGAGCAGTTCTTC. This chain uses TRBV7-9 with TRBJ2-1; D gene unclear. The CDR3 extends over 12 amino acids. In germline, CDR1 is SEHNR, CDR2 FQNEAQ (reference sequence). V gave up 5 bases and J gave up 9 bases, with 11 bases separating them.

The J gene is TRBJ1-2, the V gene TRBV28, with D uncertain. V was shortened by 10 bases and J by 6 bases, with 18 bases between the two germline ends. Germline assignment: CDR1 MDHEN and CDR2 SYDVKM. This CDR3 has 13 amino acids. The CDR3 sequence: CATVLRAENGYTF. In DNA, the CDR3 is TGTGCCACCGTCCTAAGGGCGGAAAATGGCTACACCTTC.

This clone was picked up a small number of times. CDR3 DNA: TGCGCCACTGGACAGGGGATCACCGGGGGTTTGGCTTTCTTT. Its protein product is CATGQGITGGLAFF. This chain uses TRBV10-2 with TRBJ1-1, with 9 bases lining up with TRBD1. V was clipped by 10 bases and J by 11 bases; unmatched bases: 17. This CDR3 has 14 amino acids. Germline CDR1 and CDR2: WSHSY and SAAADI.

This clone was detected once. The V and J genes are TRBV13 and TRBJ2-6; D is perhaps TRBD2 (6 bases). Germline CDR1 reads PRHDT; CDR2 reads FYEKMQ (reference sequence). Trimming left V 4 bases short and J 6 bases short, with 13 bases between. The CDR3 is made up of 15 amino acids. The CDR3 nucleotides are TGTGCCAGCAGCTCCGGGGGAATCGTGGCCAACGTCCTGACTTTC. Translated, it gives CASSSGGIVANVLTF.

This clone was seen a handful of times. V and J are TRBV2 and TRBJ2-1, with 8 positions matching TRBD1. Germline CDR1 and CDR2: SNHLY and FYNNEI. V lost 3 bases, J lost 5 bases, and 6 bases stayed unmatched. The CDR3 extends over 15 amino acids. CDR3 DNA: TGTGCCAGCAGTGACACACTGGACAGGGACAATGAGCAGTTCTTC. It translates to CASSDTLDRDNEQFF. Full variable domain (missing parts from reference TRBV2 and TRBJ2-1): EPEVTQTPSHQVTQMGQEVILRCVPISNHLYFYWYRQILGQKVEFLVSFYNNEISEKSEIFDDQFSVERPDGSNFTLKIRSTKLEDSAMYFCASSDTLDRDNEQFFGPGTRLTVL.